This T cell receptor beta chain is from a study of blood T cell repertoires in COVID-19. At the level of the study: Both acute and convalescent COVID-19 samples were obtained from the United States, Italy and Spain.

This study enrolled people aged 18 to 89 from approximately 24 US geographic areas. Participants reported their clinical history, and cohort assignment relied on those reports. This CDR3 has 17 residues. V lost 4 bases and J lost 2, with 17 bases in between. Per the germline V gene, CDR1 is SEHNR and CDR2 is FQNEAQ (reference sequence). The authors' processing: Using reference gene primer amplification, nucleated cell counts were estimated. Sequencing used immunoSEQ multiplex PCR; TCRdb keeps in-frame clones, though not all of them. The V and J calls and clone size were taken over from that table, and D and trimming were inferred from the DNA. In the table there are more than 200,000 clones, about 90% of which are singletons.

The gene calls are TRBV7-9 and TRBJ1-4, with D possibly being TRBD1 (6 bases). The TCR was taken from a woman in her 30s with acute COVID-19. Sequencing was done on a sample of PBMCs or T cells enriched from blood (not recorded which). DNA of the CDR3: TGTGCCAGCAGCTCCCCAGGGGCGAAGACCACTAATGAAAAACTGTTTTTT. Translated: CASSSPGAKTTNEKLFF. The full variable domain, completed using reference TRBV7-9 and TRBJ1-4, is DTGVSQNPRHKITKRGQNVTFRCDPISEHNRLYWYRQTLGQGPEFLTYFQNEAQLEKSRLLSDRFSAERPKGSFSTLEIQRTEQGDSAMYLCASSSPGAKTTNEKLFFGSGTQLSVL.